Listed below are T cell receptor beta chains from one sample, sequenced in a study of T cells after yellow fever vaccination. MiXCR, applied by TCRdb to the 5' RACE reads, yields one record per CDR3 protein. This table holds some 420,000 distinct CDR3 sequences, around 20% found once. The source material was PBMCs, sampled before the yellow fever booster vaccination. Receptors were obtained from a man younger than 35 who received the YFV17D yellow fever vaccine. Each CDR3 is given with its conserved first and last residue. The order of the fields is clone size, D gene, J gene, V gene, CDR3 DNA, CDR3 protein. The D gene is left open where the match is weak. Size is stated for part of the rows, as once, few or many counts, or as a class when the clone is expanded.

abundance: few; d_gene: TRBD2; j_gene: TRBJ2-1; v_gene: TRBV5-1; CDR3nt: TGCGCCAGCAGCTGGGGGTTAGCGGGGAGCTCCTACAATGAGCAGTTCTTC; CDR3aa: CASSWGLAGSSYNEQFF
abundance: .; d_gene: .; j_gene: TRBJ1-6; v_gene: TRBV25-1; CDR3nt: TGTGCCAGCAGTGAGGGCAGGGCTCATTCACCCCTCCACTTT; CDR3aa: CASSEGRAHSPLHF
abundance: .; d_gene: .; j_gene: TRBJ2-2; v_gene: TRBV12-3/TRBV12-4; CDR3nt: TGTGCCATCAGTTTGAGGTCCACCGGGGAGCTGTTTTTT; CDR3aa: CAISLRSTGELFF
abundance: .; d_gene: TRBD1; j_gene: TRBJ1-1; v_gene: TRBV4-1; CDR3nt: TGCGCCAGCCAGGGGGGGCAGGGGGCTGACACTGAAGCTTTCTTT; CDR3aa: CASQGGQGADTEAFF
abundance: few; d_gene: TRBD1; j_gene: TRBJ2-5; v_gene: TRBV19; CDR3nt: TGTGCCAGTAGTCCCGGGACAGGAACCCAAGAGACCCAGTACTTC; CDR3aa: CASSPGTGTQETQYF
abundance: .; d_gene: .; j_gene: TRBJ2-3; v_gene: TRBV29-1; CDR3nt: TGCAGCGTTGAAACCCAGGGTCGAACAGATACGCAGTATTTT; CDR3aa: CSVETQGRTDTQYF
abundance: few; d_gene: .; j_gene: TRBJ1-4; v_gene: TRBV5-1; CDR3nt: TGCGCCAGCAGCTTCGACAGCCCTGAAAAACTGTTTTTT; CDR3aa: CASSFDSPEKLFF
abundance: .; d_gene: TRBD2; j_gene: TRBJ2-5; v_gene: TRBV12-3/TRBV12-4; CDR3nt: TGTGCCAGCAGTTTAGCCGGGGGGGCCCAGTACTTC; CDR3aa: CASSLAGGAQYF
abundance: few; d_gene: .; j_gene: TRBJ1-1; v_gene: TRBV19; CDR3nt: TGTGCCTCCTACGCGGCGGGTCGGGGACCATACACTGAAGCTTTCTTT; CDR3aa: CASYAAGRGPYTEAFF
abundance: .; d_gene: .; j_gene: TRBJ1-2; v_gene: TRBV6-5; CDR3nt: TGTGCCAGCAGAGAAGGTTTAGGACTCTTCTATGGCTACACCTTC; CDR3aa: CASREGLGLFYGYTF
abundance: few; d_gene: .; j_gene: TRBJ2-7; v_gene: TRBV4-2; CDR3nt: TGTGCCAGCACAGCCGACCAAGGACAGATCTACGAGCAGTACTTC; CDR3aa: CASTADQGQIYEQYF
abundance: few; d_gene: .; j_gene: TRBJ1-1; v_gene: TRBV18; CDR3nt: TGTGCCAGCTCACCTCCTCGGGACACTGAAGCTTTCTTT; CDR3aa: CASSPPRDTEAFF
abundance: few; d_gene: .; j_gene: TRBJ2-7; v_gene: TRBV10-2; CDR3nt: TGCGCCAGCAGCGAACAGGGCTACGAGCAGTACTTC; CDR3aa: CASSEQGYEQYF
abundance: few; d_gene: TRBD2; j_gene: TRBJ2-7; v_gene: TRBV6-5; CDR3nt: TGTGCCAGCAGTTACTACGTAGGGGAGGGTCGCGAGCAGTACTTC; CDR3aa: CASSYYVGEGREQYF
abundance: .; d_gene: .; j_gene: TRBJ2-2; v_gene: TRBV7-9; CDR3nt: TGTGCCAGCAGGAGGGACCTGGGGAACACCGGGGAGCTGTTTTTT; CDR3aa: CASRRDLGNTGELFF
abundance: few; d_gene: .; j_gene: TRBJ1-5; v_gene: TRBV6-1; CDR3nt: TGTGCCAGCAGTGACAATAGCAATCAGCCCCAGCATTTT; CDR3aa: CASSDNSNQPQHF
abundance: few; d_gene: .; j_gene: TRBJ1-3; v_gene: TRBV12-3/TRBV12-4; CDR3nt: TGTGCCAGCAAGAGGCGGGCGTACTACTCTGGAAACACCATATATTTT; CDR3aa: CASKRRAYYSGNTIYF
abundance: .; d_gene: .; j_gene: TRBJ1-4; v_gene: TRBV5-1; CDR3nt: TGCGCCAGCAGACCCCCGGGACGGAATAATGAAAAACTGTTTTTT; CDR3aa: CASRPPGRNNEKLFF
abundance: few; d_gene: .; j_gene: TRBJ1-6; v_gene: TRBV12-3/TRBV12-4; CDR3nt: TGTGCCAGCACGGGTGCCTATAATTCACCCCTCCACTTT; CDR3aa: CASTGAYNSPLHF
abundance: few; d_gene: .; j_gene: TRBJ2-3; v_gene: TRBV10-3; CDR3nt: TGTGCCATCAGTCCCGGGGGAGATGTAGATACGCAGTATTTT; CDR3aa: CAISPGGDVDTQYF
abundance: .; d_gene: .; j_gene: TRBJ2-1; v_gene: TRBV20-1; CDR3nt: TGCAGTGCTGGTAACCATGAGCAGTTCTTC; CDR3aa: CSAGNHEQFF
abundance: few; d_gene: .; j_gene: TRBJ2-2; v_gene: TRBV6-5; CDR3nt: TGTGCCAGCAGTTACTCGAGGGGAACCGGGGAGCTGTTTTTT; CDR3aa: CASSYSRGTGELFF
abundance: few; d_gene: TRBD2; j_gene: TRBJ2-1; v_gene: TRBV12-5; CDR3nt: TGTGCTAGTGGTTCCGCTCTAGCGGGGGACCATGAGCAGTTCTTC; CDR3aa: CASGSALAGDHEQFF
abundance: few; d_gene: .; j_gene: TRBJ1-1; v_gene: TRBV20-1; CDR3nt: TGCAGTGCTAGAGAGGGGCCATCCACACACACTGAAGCTTTCTTT; CDR3aa: CSAREGPSTHTEAFF
abundance: many; d_gene: .; j_gene: TRBJ2-5; v_gene: TRBV3-1; CDR3nt: TGTGCCAGCAGCCTGAGGACGGACTCGTACCAAGAGACCCAGTACTTC; CDR3aa: CASSLRTDSYQETQYF
abundance: many; d_gene: TRBD2; j_gene: TRBJ2-5; v_gene: TRBV5-6; CDR3nt: TGTGCCAGCAGCCAGACTAGCGGGGTCGGGCCCCAGTACTTC; CDR3aa: CASSQTSGVGPQYF
abundance: .; d_gene: .; j_gene: TRBJ2-1; v_gene: TRBV7-7; CDR3nt: TGTGCTAGCAGCTTAGGGCTGGGCCCCGGCAATGAGCAGTTCTTC; CDR3aa: CASSLGLGPGNEQFF
abundance: few; d_gene: .; j_gene: TRBJ1-6; v_gene: TRBV6-2/TRBV6-3; CDR3nt: TGTGCCAGCAGTTACGTCCCGGGGGATTCACCCCTCCACTTT; CDR3aa: CASSYVPGDSPLHF
abundance: .; d_gene: .; j_gene: TRBJ1-5; v_gene: TRBV20-1; CDR3nt: TGCAGTGCTAGACTTCCGGGACGGAATAGCAATCAGCCCCAGCATTTT; CDR3aa: CSARLPGRNSNQPQHF
abundance: .; d_gene: TRBD1; j_gene: TRBJ2-2; v_gene: TRBV4-3; CDR3nt: TGCGCCAGCAGCCACGACAGGGCGAACACCGGGGAGCTGTTTTTT; CDR3aa: CASSHDRANTGELFF
abundance: few; d_gene: .; j_gene: TRBJ2-5; v_gene: TRBV20-1; CDR3nt: TGCAGTGCTAGGGGGGGCTCGGGCCAGGAGACCCAGTACTTC; CDR3aa: CSARGGSGQETQYF
abundance: .; d_gene: .; j_gene: TRBJ1-1; v_gene: TRBV4-3; CDR3nt: TGCGCCAGCAGCCAAGATCTTGCAGGGGATGTCAGAAACACTGAAGCTTTCTTT; CDR3aa: CASSQDLAGDVRNTEAFF
abundance: .; d_gene: .; j_gene: TRBJ2-1; v_gene: TRBV12-3/TRBV12-4; CDR3nt: TGTGCCAGCAGTTTATATCCGGGTGGGGAGCAGTTCTTC; CDR3aa: CASSLYPGGEQFF
abundance: few; d_gene: TRBD1; j_gene: TRBJ2-4; v_gene: TRBV5-5; CDR3nt: TGTGCCAGCAGCACCCGAGGACAGGGAAACATTCAGTACTTC; CDR3aa: CASSTRGQGNIQYF
abundance: once; d_gene: .; j_gene: TRBJ2-5; v_gene: TRBV20-1; CDR3nt: TGCAGTGCTAGAAACTTCGCGGAGACCCAGTACTTC; CDR3aa: CSARNFAETQYF
abundance: .; d_gene: .; j_gene: TRBJ1-1; v_gene: TRBV5-1; CDR3nt: TGCGCCAGCAGCTTGATACCGCTGAACACTGAAGCTTTCTTT; CDR3aa: CASSLIPLNTEAFF
abundance: .; d_gene: .; j_gene: TRBJ1-2; v_gene: TRBV20-1; CDR3nt: TGCAGTGCTAGTAGCCCCTTGGGACGGGGGATATTTAACTATGGCTACACCTTC; CDR3aa: CSASSPLGRGIFNYGYTF
abundance: .; d_gene: TRBD1; j_gene: TRBJ2-1; v_gene: TRBV7-3; CDR3nt: TGTGCCAGCAGCGAGATAGGGGGACAGGGGGGAGGTGAGCAGTTCTTC; CDR3aa: CASSEIGGQGGGEQFF
abundance: few; d_gene: .; j_gene: TRBJ2-3; v_gene: TRBV24-1; CDR3nt: TGTGCCACCAGTGATCCTCGCGGTAGCTCAGATACGCAGTATTTT; CDR3aa: CATSDPRGSSDTQYF
abundance: many; d_gene: .; j_gene: TRBJ1-1; v_gene: TRBV12-3/TRBV12-4; CDR3nt: TGTGCCAGCAGTTATACAGGGCTCATGAACACTGAAGCTTTCTTT; CDR3aa: CASSYTGLMNTEAFF
abundance: few; d_gene: .; j_gene: TRBJ2-3; v_gene: TRBV15; CDR3nt: TGTGCCACCAGCAGAGGCAGGGTAACAGATACGCAGTATTTT; CDR3aa: CATSRGRVTDTQYF
abundance: .; d_gene: TRBD2; j_gene: TRBJ2-3; v_gene: TRBV10-3; CDR3nt: TGTGCCATCAGTGGGGCCCTAGCGGGGGGTTCTACGGATACGCAGTATTTT; CDR3aa: CAISGALAGGSTDTQYF
abundance: few; d_gene: .; j_gene: TRBJ2-7; v_gene: TRBV5-4; CDR3nt: TGTGCCAGCAGCTTCCGGACTCATGTCTCCGAGCAGTACTTC; CDR3aa: CASSFRTHVSEQYF
abundance: .; d_gene: .; j_gene: TRBJ2-5; v_gene: TRBV20-1; CDR3nt: TGCAGTGCGCCGACCTCGGAGACCCAGTACTTC; CDR3aa: CSAPTSETQYF
abundance: .; d_gene: .; j_gene: TRBJ2-5; v_gene: TRBV28; CDR3nt: TGTGCCAGCAGTTTAGGGCAGAGGGGGGAGACCCAGTACTTC; CDR3aa: CASSLGQRGETQYF
abundance: few; d_gene: .; j_gene: TRBJ2-3; v_gene: TRBV2; CDR3nt: TGTGCCAGCGACAGGAGGACAGATACGCAGTATTTT; CDR3aa: CASDRRTDTQYF
abundance: .; d_gene: .; j_gene: TRBJ1-5; v_gene: TRBV4-1; CDR3nt: TGCGCCAGCAGCCAAGGCGAGGGGAACCATCAGCCCCAGCATTTT; CDR3aa: CASSQGEGNHQPQHF
abundance: .; d_gene: .; j_gene: TRBJ1-3; v_gene: TRBV2; CDR3nt: TGTGCCAGCAGGATGGGGGGGAACACCATATATTTT; CDR3aa: CASRMGGNTIYF
abundance: once; d_gene: .; j_gene: TRBJ2-2; v_gene: TRBV11-1; CDR3nt: TGTGCCAGCAGTTTACTCGGGGGCACTACGAACACCGGGGAGCTGTTTTTT; CDR3aa: CASSLLGGTTNTGELFF
abundance: .; d_gene: .; j_gene: TRBJ2-3; v_gene: TRBV5-1; CDR3nt: TGCGCCAGCAGCTTGCAAACGGGGCGAGAAACAGATACGCAGTATTTT; CDR3aa: CASSLQTGRETDTQYF
abundance: .; d_gene: TRBD2; j_gene: TRBJ2-1; v_gene: TRBV29-1; CDR3nt: TGCAGCGTTGAAGAGCGGGGGGGCTCCTACAATGAGCAGTTCTTC; CDR3aa: CSVEERGGSYNEQFF
abundance: few; d_gene: .; j_gene: TRBJ1-5; v_gene: TRBV20-1; CDR3nt: TGCAGTGCTAGGCCAGACGGGAATCAGCCCCAGCATTTT; CDR3aa: CSARPDGNQPQHF
abundance: .; d_gene: TRBD1; j_gene: TRBJ2-4; v_gene: TRBV4-3; CDR3nt: TGCGCCAGCAGCCAAGGCCGGGACAGGCCCAAAAACATTCAGTACTTC; CDR3aa: CASSQGRDRPKNIQYF
abundance: .; d_gene: TRBD2; j_gene: TRBJ2-3; v_gene: TRBV11-2; CDR3nt: TGTGCCAGCAGCTTAGATGCCCAGACTAGCGAGGATACGCAGTATTTT; CDR3aa: CASSLDAQTSEDTQYF
abundance: few; d_gene: TRBD1; j_gene: TRBJ1-1; v_gene: TRBV7-9; CDR3nt: TGTGCCAGCAGCCTAGCCAAAAGGGACAGGGGTTTCACTGAAGCTTTCTTT; CDR3aa: CASSLAKRDRGFTEAFF
abundance: .; d_gene: .; j_gene: TRBJ2-5; v_gene: TRBV11-3; CDR3nt: TGTGCCAGCAGCCGCCGTAGAGGGGCCGGAGAGACCCAGTACTTC; CDR3aa: CASSRRRGAGETQYF
abundance: few; d_gene: TRBD1; j_gene: TRBJ2-1; v_gene: TRBV6-6; CDR3nt: TGTGCCAGCAGCCCGGACAGGGAGTCCCACAATGAGCAGTTCTTC; CDR3aa: CASSPDRESHNEQFF
abundance: few; d_gene: .; j_gene: TRBJ1-2; v_gene: TRBV12-3/TRBV12-4; CDR3nt: TGTGCCAGCAGAGCTTGGGGCTTTAGTGGCTACACCTTC; CDR3aa: CASRAWGFSGYTF
abundance: few; d_gene: .; j_gene: TRBJ2-2; v_gene: TRBV5-1; CDR3nt: TGCGCCAGCAGGCCCGCCAGTTACACCGGGGAGCTGTTTTTT; CDR3aa: CASRPASYTGELFF
abundance: few; d_gene: TRBD2; j_gene: TRBJ2-7; v_gene: TRBV27; CDR3nt: TGTGCCAGCAGTTTATTCGACGGGGGGGGCTACGAGCAGTACTTC; CDR3aa: CASSLFDGGGYEQYF